This is a list of T cell receptor beta chains from one sample in a study of OX40 agonist ivuxolimab in advanced cancers. The data were produced by immunoSEQ multiplex PCR, yet TCRdb's version contains in-frame clones alone and is incomplete. The sample carries about 35,000 clones, 80% to 85% recorded once. This material consisted of CD4+ or CD8+ T cells sorted from blood, taken in a trial of the OX40 agonist ivuxolimab. These receptor sequences come from an adult with an advanced solid tumor such as melanoma, head and neck, liver or kidney cancer. CDR3s include the opening cysteine and the closing phenylalanine or tryptophan.

>TRBV14
CASSRDRGLRNTIYF
>TRBV11-3
CASSQSGTGATGELFF
>TRBV19
CASNAGPHGGEQYF
>TRBV2
CASRGTGGGYTF
>TRBV7-8
CASSSEGLAYGYTF
>TRBV29-1
CSARTSGGTYEQYF
>TRBV19
CASSATGGFGNQPQHF
>TRBV5-1
CASSLRGGETQYF
>TRBV28
CASSDTGGRRGYTF
>TRBV9
CASSVEKGGADYTF
>TRBV11-1
CASSLANGQPQHF
>TRBV14
CASSLEWGKGSYNEQFF
>TRBV6-5
CASSKPGRQETQYF
>TRBV18
CASSRTGVRESNQPQHF
>TRBV6-1
CASSFNSNQPQHF
>TRBV30
CAWSATSGNTDTQYF
>TRBV5-4
CASSFPGGETQYF
>TRBV5-6
CASSFGGGTSTDTQYF
>TRBV19
CASSSYNEQFF
>TRBV7-9
CASSFAGGHEQYF
>TRBV7-8
CASSFRMNTEAFF
>TRBV5-5
CASSSDRLTEAFF
>TRBV5-4
CASSRTGTGVHEQYF
>TRBV28
CASSEGDRGMGSYNSPLHF
>TRBV6-5
CASRGGRGIYGYTF
>TRBV7-9
CASSLTPTSGGTDTQYF
>TRBV10-3
CAISESLPGLADEQFF
>TRBV19
CASSLRGLDEKLFF
>TRBV6-1
CASREDQPQHF
>TRBV1
CTSSQESIFRGHGYTEAFF
>TRBV7-9
CASSYLRFAGRGVYEQYF
>TRBV7-9
CASSSFDGSYNEQFF
>TRBV5-1
CASSFQLAGGIQETQYF
>TRBV5-1
CASSEVLAGGNEQFF
>TRBV28
CASSPPAYRGLNYGYTF
>TRBV19
CASSRGQGQSSYEQYF
>TRBV7-8
CASSPDRVSNYGYTF
>TRBV7-9
CASSSRGGFGYTF
>TRBV12-5
CASGLGVVDTQYF
>TRBV5-4
CASSLREADTQYF
>TRBV6-6
CASSYPTAGANVLTF
>TRBV7-9
CASSGGLGTLYGYTF
>TRBV28
CASSPFGQGRETQYF
>TRBV7-8
CASSLAGLGAGNTIYF
>TRBV10-3
CAISDGASGRTPKSSYNEQFF
>TRBV4-3
CASSPRPGPTDTQYF
>TRBV7-2
CASSSGQPNQPQHF
>TRBV7-2
CASSPRYLLTGRSTEAFF
>TRBV7-2
CASRRTSTDTQYF
>TRBV7-9
CASSIAGGGGYGYTF
>TRBV7-6
CASSGTSYEKLFF
>TRBV9
CASSVAGGLVVDTQYF
>TRBV30
CAWRSGTGLNEQYF
>TRBV10-1
CASKQGLRTGERLLSEQYF